This T cell receptor (beta chain) is from a study of cytomegalovirus exposure and HLA in healthy donors. Turning to this clone: Its antigen is unidentified.

With V trimmed by 4 bases and J by 4 bases, 16 bases remained unmatched. Per the germline V gene, CDR1 is SGHDT and CDR2 is YYEEEE. The CDR3 length is 17 residues. PCR primers comprised 60 Vbeta and 13 Jbeta primers. TCRdb keeps only in-frame clones here, not all; method: immunoSEQ multiplex PCR. The sample records 150,000 or so clones, 60% to 85% being singletons. Overall study findings and caveats: Many donors carried some public TCRs, although rarity characterized most TCR sequences.

The specimen sequenced was PBMCs. The chain employs TRBV5-6 and TRBJ1-2, with 7 nucleotides matching TRBD1. This TCR came from a man aged 35 to 55 in good health and CMV-seropositive. The CDR3 region is CASSLPGQTLLSYGYTF. The DNA of the CDR3 is TGTGCCAGCAGCCTTCCGGGACAGACTTTACTAAGCTATGGCTACACCTTC.